The next 27 T cell receptor beta chains were all read from a single sample in a study of T-cell reconstitution after alpha-beta-depleted transplantation in children. Using unique molecular identifiers, the investigators prepared the TCRbeta library. MiXCR, applied by TCRdb to the PCR reads, yields one record per CDR3 protein. The table has about 600,000 distinct CDR3 sequences, roughly 13% seen once. Here the sequenced sample was PBMCs, mostly from graft donor cells, taken 360 days after TCRalphabeta/CD19-depleted stem cell transplant. Receptor source: a male patient younger than 18 who had a stem cell transplant for acute myeloid leukemia, so the T cells may come from the graft donor.

This clonotype was seen only a few times. The chain has TRBV7-2 and TRBJ2-7; D call uncertain. The germline V gene has CDR1 SGHTA and CDR2 FQGNSA. The CDR3 is 12 residues long. The V gene lost 0 bases and the J gene lost 6 bases, with 6 bases spanning the gap. CDR3: CASSLAPGEQYF. CDR3 nucleotide sequence: TGTGCCAGCAGCTTAGCTCCCGGCGAGCAGTACTTC.

This clonotype was recorded many times. CDR3 sequence: CSVEANDEQFF. The CDR3 region has the DNA TGCAGCGTTGAAGCTAACGATGAGCAGTTCTTC. The chain couples TRBV29-1 to TRBJ2-1, with D unresolved. CDR3 length: 11 residues. V was pared by 1 base and J by 8 bases, with 6 bases between. The V gene's germline CDR1 is SQVTM and CDR2 ANQGSEA.

There are a few counts of this clonotype. The chain employs TRBV20-1 and TRBJ2-5, with 9 bases matching TRBD2. The CDR3 length is 19 residues. Germline-derived CDR1 and CDR2 are DFQATT and SNEGSKA (reference sequence). The V segment lost 7 bases and the J segment 2 bases; nucleotides outside the gene matches: 23. The CDR3 bases are TGCAGTGTCGCTCCATGGGGTAGCGGGAGTGAGAGGTGGCAAGAGACCCAGTACTTC. Protein: CSVAPWGSGSERWQETQYF.

In this sample, this clonotype turned up a few times. V usage is TRBV7-9 and J usage is TRBJ2-1, with unresolved D. This CDR3 region has 15 residues. The germline V and J ends were trimmed by 5 bases and 2 bases, with 13 bases remaining between them. Germline V gene data show CDR1 as SEHNR and CDR2 as FQNEAQ (reference sequence). The CDR3, as DNA: TGTGCCAGCAGCCCAATAGCTCTACCCTACAATGAGCAGTTCTTC. Translated: CASSPIALPYNEQFF.

This clonotype was seen a few times. The chain couples TRBV2 to TRBJ2-7, with TRBD1 matching 9 bases. The CDR3 loop spans 15 amino acids. The V gene's germline CDR1 is SNHLY and CDR2 FYNNEI. The trim removed 4 bases at V and 1 base at J, leaving 5 bases unmatched. The CDR3 reads CASSGGDRGSYEQYF. CDR3 bases: TGTGCCAGCAGTGGGGGCGACAGGGGGTCCTACGAGCAGTACTTC.

The chain joins TRBV7-3 to TRBJ2-3; TRBD2 agrees at 9 bases. The V and J ends lost 4 bases and 2 bases, in that order; junction bases with no gene match: 7. CDR1 SGHTA and CDR2 FQGTGA come from the germline V gene. The CDR3 is made up of 16 amino acids. Written as DNA, the CDR3 is TGTGCCAGCAGCTCCCTAGCGGGGACCTTCACAGATACGCAGTATTTT. Amino acid sequence: CASSSLAGTFTDTQYF.

This clonotype was seen repeatedly, ten times or more. The rearrangement uses TRBV12-3 or TRBV12-4 and TRBJ1-1; no firm D call. V lost 3 bases to trimming and J lost 0 bases, with 11 bases between them. The CDR3 contains 15 residues. CDR3 sequence: CASSFNSLMNTEAFF. CDR3 in DNA: TGTGCCAGCAGTTTCAACAGTCTTATGAACACTGAAGCTTTCTTT.

This clonotype came up a few times. The CDR3 DNA sequence: TGCAGTGCCCCTGCCCTAGCGGGAGGGCCGGGCGAGCAGTACTTC. Encoded protein: CSAPALAGGPGEQYF. The chain recombines TRBV20-1 with TRBJ2-7; 12 bases are shared with TRBD2. Trimming cost V 6 bases and J 6 bases; bases outside gene matches: 12. The CDR3 contains 15 residues. Per germline, CDR1 DFQATT and CDR2 SNEGSKA (reference sequence).

The chain uses TRBV7-9 and TRBJ2-7, with 7 bases matching TRBD2. The CDR3 loop spans 16 amino acids. Trimming took 5 bases from V and 2 from J; bases not matched to a gene: 12. Germline CDR1 reads SEHNR; CDR2 reads FQNEAQ (reference sequence). The CDR3 loop reads CASSVWAPSGAYEQYF. In DNA form, the CDR3 reads TGTGCCAGCAGCGTATGGGCGCCTAGCGGAGCCTACGAGCAGTACTTC.

This clonotype was seen a handful of times. This CDR3 is CASSHVNPGLGYNEQFF. CDR3 DNA: TGCGCCAGCAGCCACGTGAACCCGGGACTAGGGTATAATGAGCAGTTCTTC. The chain is built from TRBV4-3 and TRBJ2-1; 8 nucleotides match TRBD2. Losses at the gene ends were 3 bases for V and 7 bases for J; bases not matched to a gene: 14. Germline values: CDR1 LGHNA, CDR2 YSLEER. This CDR3 is 17 amino acids long.

In this sample, this clonotype turned up many times. The chain couples TRBV7-3 to TRBJ2-1; TRBD2 matches 11 bases. V lost 4 bases to trimming and J lost 8 bases; unmatched junction nucleotides: 10. The CDR3 is made up of 16 amino acids. The germline V gene has CDR1 SGHTA and CDR2 FQGTGA. The CDR3 DNA reads TGTGCCAGCAGCTCAGGCGATAGCGGGAGGGGCGATGAGCAGTTCTTC. Translating gives CASSSGDSGRGDEQFF. Drawing the rest from reference TRBV7-3 and TRBJ2-1, the complete variable domain is GAGVSQTPSNKVTEKGKYVELRCDPISGHTALYWYRQSLGQGPEFLIYFQGTGAADDSGLPNDRFFAVRPEGSVSTLKIQRTERGDSAVYLCASSSGDSGRGDEQFFGPGTRLTVL.

This clonotype has a count of ten or more. The V gene is TRBV2, the J gene TRBJ2-4; TRBD2 matches at 9 bases. The CDR3 has 13 amino acids. Germline-derived CDR1 and CDR2 are SNHLY and FYNNEI. V lost 8 bases to trimming and J lost 4 bases; unmatched junction nucleotides: 3. The DNA for the CDR3 is TGTGCCAGCGTAGCGGGAGCTAAAAACATTCAGTACTTC. Translated: CASVAGAKNIQYF.

There are a few counts of this clonotype. V is TRBV20-1 and J is TRBJ1-1, with TRBD1 matching over 8 bases. After removal of 5 bases from V and 1 base from J, the junction contained 6 bases not matched to a gene. Germline V gives CDR1 DFQATT, CDR2 SNEGSKA (reference sequence). The CDR3 spans 14 residues. CDR3 nucleotide sequence: TGCAGTGCTTCAGCCGGGACAGGGAACACTGAAGCTTTCTTT. This gives the protein CSASAGTGNTEAFF.

The V and J genes are TRBV7-3 and TRBJ1-2, with D possibly matching TRBD1 (6 bases). The V gene's germline CDR1 is SGHTA and CDR2 FQGTGA. CDR3 length: 13 residues. V was cut by 5 bases and J by 6 bases, with 13 bases left in between. CDR3 sequence: CASSQTGIDGYTF. For the CDR3, the DNA is TGTGCCAGCAGCCAAACAGGGATTGATGGCTACACCTTC.

This clonotype showed up many times. J is TRBJ2-1 and V is TRBV7-3; 9 bases fit TRBD1. Germline V lookup: CDR1 SGHTA, CDR2 FQGTGA. The V gene end was trimmed by 5 bases and the J gene end by 8 bases; junction bases not matched to a gene: 7. The CDR3 contains 14 residues. The CDR3 region has the DNA TGTGCCAGCAGCGTCGACAGGGGGGGACATGAGCAGTTCTTC. It translates to CASSVDRGGHEQFF.

The CDR3 bases are TGTGCCAGCAGCCAAGGGCCGGTAGGACTAGGAAGCTCCTACGAGCAGTACTTC. It translates to CASSQGPVGLGSSYEQYF. The chain links TRBV4-2 to TRBJ2-7; 7 bases are shared with TRBD2. Germline CDR1 is LGHNA and CDR2 is YNFKEQ. This CDR3 is built from 18 residues. The V and J ends lost 1 base and 0 bases, in that order; junction bases with no gene match: 12.

This clonotype was seen only a few times. J is TRBJ2-3 and V is TRBV5-4; 11 nucleotides line up with TRBD2. The CDR3 runs to 19 residues. J lost 0 bases, V lost 1 base, and 10 bases had no gene match. Germline V lookup: CDR1 SGHNT, CDR2 YYREEE (reference sequence). This chain's CDR3 is CASSLRLAGGVLSTDTQYF. Written as DNA, the CDR3 is TGTGCCAGCAGCTTGCGCCTAGCGGGAGGTGTGCTTAGCACAGATACGCAGTATTTT.

This clonotype was detected ten times or more. The chain carries TRBV6-2 or TRBV6-3 and TRBJ2-1, with D possibly matching TRBD1 (5 bases). V lost 8 bases and J lost 10, with 12 bases in between. CDR1 and CDR2 from the germline V gene are MNHEY and SVGEGT. The CDR3 has 11 residues. DNA for the CDR3: TGTGCCAGCGGCCAGGGTAGAGAGCAGTTCTTC. This codes for CASGQGREQFF.

There are many counts of this clonotype. The chain recombines TRBV12-3 or TRBV12-4 with TRBJ2-1; D is ambiguous. Trimming took off 7 bases at V and 2 bases at J, with 6 bases between the two ends. The CDR3 is 12 residues long. The CDR3 region has the DNA TGTGCCAGCAATCCTACCTACAATGAGCAGTTCTTC. The encoded protein is CASNPTYNEQFF.

The chain is built from TRBV11-1 and TRBJ2-5, with a tentative D call TRBD1 (6 bases). The V end was cut by 5 bases, the J end by 7 bases, with 14 bases between. Per germline, CDR1 SGHAT and CDR2 FQDESV (reference sequence). This CDR3 is 13 amino acids long. CDR3 amino acids: CASSPRGTRTQYF. CDR3 in DNA: TGTGCCAGCAGCCCGAGAGGGACACGGACCCAGTACTTC.

This clonotype was seen a few times. The chain has TRBV24-1 and TRBJ2-7; D remains unclear. Trimming removed 4 bases at V and 7 bases at J, with 13 bases between. Germline V gene lookup returns CDR1 KGHDR and CDR2 SFDVKD. The CDR3 has 13 residues. The CDR3 is CATSENLFREQYF. For the CDR3, the DNA is TGTGCCACCAGTGAAAACCTCTTCCGGGAGCAGTACTTC.

This clonotype was counted at least ten times. The chain uses TRBV10-3 and TRBJ2-5; D is unresolved. CDR3 length: 16 residues. V gave up 3 bases and J gave up 3 bases, with 17 bases separating them. Germline V gene lookup returns CDR1 ENHRY and CDR2 SYGVKD. CDR3 coding DNA: TGTGCCATCAGTGACGTGGGCCGGAGTTTGGAAGAGACCCAGTACTTC. Protein product: CAISDVGRSLEETQYF.

The chain carries TRBV5-6 and TRBJ2-1; D is unresolved. Germline V lookup: CDR1 SGHDT, CDR2 YYEEEE. This CDR3 spans 14 amino acids. V lost 1 base and J 6 bases, leaving 11 bases between the germline ends. Here the CDR3 DNA reads TGTGCCAGCAGCTTGTTGGTAGCTGCCAATGAGCAGTTCTTC. This sequence encodes CASSLLVAANEQFF. Filled out from reference TRBV5-6 and TRBJ2-1, the complete variable domain reads DAGVTQSPTHLIKTRGQQVTLRCSPKSGHDTVSWYQQALGQGPQFIFQYYEEEERQRGNFPDRFSGHQFPNYSSELNVNALLLGDSALYLCASSLLVAANEQFFGPGTRLTVL.

The chain has TRBV20-1 and TRBJ2-5, with TRBD2 identical over 7 bases. V lost 2 bases to trimming and J lost 7 bases; unmatched junction nucleotides: 19. CDR1 is DFQATT, CDR2 SNEGSKA, per germline (reference sequence). CDR3 length equals 17 residues. The CDR3 is CSARWAGPSGLPGTQYF. The DNA for the CDR3 is TGCAGTGCTAGATGGGCGGGGCCTAGCGGCCTCCCGGGGACCCAGTACTTC.

This chain links TRBV6-2 or TRBV6-3 with TRBJ1-5; D unclear. In germline, CDR1 is MNHEY, CDR2 SVGEGT. CDR3 length: 16 amino acids. Trimming took off 2 bases at V and 4 bases at J, with 15 bases between the two ends. CDR3 in DNA: TGTGCCAGCAGTTACCAATCACAGCTTAATAATCAGCCCCAGCATTTT. This translates into CASSYQSQLNNQPQHF.

The rearrangement links TRBV28 to TRBJ2-5, with 8 bases identical to TRBD1. The trim removed 4 bases at V and 4 bases at J, leaving 8 bases unmatched. This CDR3 is built from 15 residues. Germline CDR1 reads MDHEN; CDR2 reads SYDVKM. DNA for the CDR3: TGTGCCAGCAGTTCTACTCTGACAGGGGCAGAGACCCAGTACTTC. It is translated as CASSSTLTGAETQYF.

The chain joins TRBV4-2 to TRBJ2-7; 10 bases are shared with TRBD2. This CDR3 region has 16 residues. CDR1 and CDR2 (germline): LGHNA, YNFKEQ. The junction had 7 bases not matched to a gene; V was cut back by 0 bases and J by 5 bases. CDR3 amino acids: CASSQEGASGSDEQYF. In DNA, the CDR3 is TGTGCCAGCAGCCAAGAAGGTGCTAGCGGGAGTGACGAGCAGTACTTC.